The subject of this entry is one T cell receptor beta chain. The data stem from a study of T cells in localized non-small cell lung cancer. Method: immunoSEQ multiplex PCR; TCRdb's copy keeps in-frame clones and lacks some. The sample includes 30,000 to 35,000 clones, approximately 88% of them seen just once. Germline trimming cut 3 bases from V and 0 bases from J; bases unmatched to any gene: 4. CDR3 length: 17 residues. CDR1 is LNHDA and CDR2 is SQIVND in the germline V gene (reference sequence). The TCR originated in a female donor over 55 with stage I lung adenocarcinoma. The V gene is TRBV19, the J gene TRBJ1-4; TRBD1 matches 10 bases. Sequencing was performed on peripheral blood, taken before any cancer treatment. In DNA, the CDR3 is TGTGCCAGTAGTATTGGGACAGGGGCGGCAACTAATGAAAAACTGTTTTTT. This gives the protein CASSIGTGAATNEKLFF.